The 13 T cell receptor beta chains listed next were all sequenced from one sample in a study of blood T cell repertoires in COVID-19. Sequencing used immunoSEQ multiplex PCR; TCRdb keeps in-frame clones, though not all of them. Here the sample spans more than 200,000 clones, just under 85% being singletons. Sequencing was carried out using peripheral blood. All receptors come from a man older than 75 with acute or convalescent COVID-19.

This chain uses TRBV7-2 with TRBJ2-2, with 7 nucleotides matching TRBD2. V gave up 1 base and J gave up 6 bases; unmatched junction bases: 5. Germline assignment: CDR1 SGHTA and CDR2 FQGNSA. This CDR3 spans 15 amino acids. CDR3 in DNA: TGTGCCAGCAGCTTAGTCTTCGGGAGGCCCGGGGAGCTGTTTTTT. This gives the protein CASSLVFGRPGELFF.

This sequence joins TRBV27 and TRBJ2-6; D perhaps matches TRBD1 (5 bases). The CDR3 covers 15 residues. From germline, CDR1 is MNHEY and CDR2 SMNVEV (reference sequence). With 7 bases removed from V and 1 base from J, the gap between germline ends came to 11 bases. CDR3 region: CASKFDRSGANVLTF. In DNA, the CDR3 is TGTGCCAGCAAGTTCGACAGATCTGGGGCCAACGTCCTGACTTTC.

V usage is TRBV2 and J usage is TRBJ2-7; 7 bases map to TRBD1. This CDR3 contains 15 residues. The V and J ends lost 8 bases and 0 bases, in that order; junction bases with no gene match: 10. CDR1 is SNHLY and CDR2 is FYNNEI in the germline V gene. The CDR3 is CASEVGTATSYEQYF. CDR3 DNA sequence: TGTGCCAGCGAGGTAGGGACAGCGACCTCCTACGAGCAGTACTTC.

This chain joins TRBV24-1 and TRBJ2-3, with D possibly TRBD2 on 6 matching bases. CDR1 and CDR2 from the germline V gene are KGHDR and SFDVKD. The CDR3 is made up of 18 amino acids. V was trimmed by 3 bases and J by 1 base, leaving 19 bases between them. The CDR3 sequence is CATSDPGLGPGGTDTQYF. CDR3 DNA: TGTGCCACCAGTGATCCAGGCCTGGGCCCGGGGGGCACAGATACGCAGTATTTT.

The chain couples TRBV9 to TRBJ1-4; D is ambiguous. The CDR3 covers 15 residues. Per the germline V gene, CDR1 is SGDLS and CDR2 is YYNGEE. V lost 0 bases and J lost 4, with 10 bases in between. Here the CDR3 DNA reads TGTGCCAGCAGCGTAGATTGGCGGGGTAATGAAAAACTGTTTTTT. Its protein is CASSVDWRGNEKLFF.

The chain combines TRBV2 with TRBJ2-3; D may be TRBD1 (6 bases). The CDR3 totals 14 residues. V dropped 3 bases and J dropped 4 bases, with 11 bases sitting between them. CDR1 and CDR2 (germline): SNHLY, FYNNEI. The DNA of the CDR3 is TGTGCCAGCAGTGAGGCAGGGGTATCAGATACGCAGTATTTT. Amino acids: CASSEAGVSDTQYF. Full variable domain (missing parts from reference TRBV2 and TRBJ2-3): EPEVTQTPSHQVTQMGQEVILRCVPISNHLYFYWYRQILGQKVEFLVSFYNNEISEKSEIFDDQFSVERPDGSNFTLKIRSTKLEDSAMYFCASSEAGVSDTQYFGPGTRLTVL.

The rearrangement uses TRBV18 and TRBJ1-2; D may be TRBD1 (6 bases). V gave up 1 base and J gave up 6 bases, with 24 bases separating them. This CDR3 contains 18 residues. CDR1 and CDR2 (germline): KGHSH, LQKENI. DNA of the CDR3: TGTGCCAGCTCACCACTGTCGAAAGTCCGGGACACAGGGCATGGCTACACCTTC. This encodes CASSPLSKVRDTGHGYTF.

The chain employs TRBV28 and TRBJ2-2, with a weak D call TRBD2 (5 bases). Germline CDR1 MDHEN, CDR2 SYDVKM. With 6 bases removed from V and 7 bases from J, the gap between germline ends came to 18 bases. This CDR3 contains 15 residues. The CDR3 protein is CASSPPGNRRGELFF. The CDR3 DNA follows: TGTGCCAGCAGCCCCCCCGGGAACCGGCGCGGGGAGCTGTTTTTT.

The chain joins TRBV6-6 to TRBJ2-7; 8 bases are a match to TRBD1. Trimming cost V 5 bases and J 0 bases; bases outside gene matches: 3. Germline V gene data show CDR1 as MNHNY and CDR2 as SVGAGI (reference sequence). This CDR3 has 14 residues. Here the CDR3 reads CASSPTGGSYEQYF. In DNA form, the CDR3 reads TGTGCCAGCAGTCCTACAGGGGGCTCCTACGAGCAGTACTTC.

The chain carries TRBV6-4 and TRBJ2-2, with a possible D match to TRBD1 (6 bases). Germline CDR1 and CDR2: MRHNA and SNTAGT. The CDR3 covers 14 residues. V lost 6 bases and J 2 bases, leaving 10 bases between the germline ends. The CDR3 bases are TGTGCCAGCAGACTGGACAGAAACACCGGGGAGCTGTTTTTT. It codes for CASRLDRNTGELFF.

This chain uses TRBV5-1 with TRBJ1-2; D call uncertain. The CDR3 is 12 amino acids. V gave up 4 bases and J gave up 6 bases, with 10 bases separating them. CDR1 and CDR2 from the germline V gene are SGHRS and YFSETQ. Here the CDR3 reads CASSPETNGYTF. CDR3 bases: TGCGCCAGCAGCCCAGAGACAAATGGCTACACCTTC.

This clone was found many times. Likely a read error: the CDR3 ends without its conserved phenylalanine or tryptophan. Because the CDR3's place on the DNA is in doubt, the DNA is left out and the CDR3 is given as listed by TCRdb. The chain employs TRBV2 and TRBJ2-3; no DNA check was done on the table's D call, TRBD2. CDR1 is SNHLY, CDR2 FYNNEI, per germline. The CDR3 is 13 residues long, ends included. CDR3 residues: CASRRELAGVVGV.

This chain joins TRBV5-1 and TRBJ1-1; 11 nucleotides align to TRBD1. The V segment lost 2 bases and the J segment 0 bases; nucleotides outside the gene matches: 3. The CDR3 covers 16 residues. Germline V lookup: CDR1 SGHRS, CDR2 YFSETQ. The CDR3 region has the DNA TGCGCCAGCAGCTTTGGACAGGGGGCTATGAACACTGAAGCTTTCTTT. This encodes CASSFGQGAMNTEAFF.